This TCR beta chain was sequenced in a study of cytomegalovirus exposure and HLA in healthy donors (dated by TCRdb to 2017 to 2019). With regard to the full study: An earlier analysis of roughly 630 of the donors reported about 250 Gb of sequence data and 117 million unique TCR beta sequences from about 200 million T cells. All discovery cohort repertoires had been generated using a single sequencing platform. Approximately 300 gigabases of sequencing data and around 80 million unique TCR sequences made up an early release that covered fewer than 650 HLA-typed donors. Across roughly 420 genotyped donors of the cohort, an average of 235,054 unique TCR beta nucleotide sequences per donor were sequenced, and 15% to 20% of those sequences were non-productive. Rather than drawing on any new phenotypic data, the later analysis identified candidate immune exposures from TCR beta sequences and the way those sequences occurred across donors. An earlier analysis of some 500 of the donors used high-throughput TCR beta sequencing to judge whether each TCR beta V gene segment behaved as functional or pseudogenic. To predict cytomegalovirus infection status, the study brought together high-throughput TCR immunosequencing, statistical association of individual TCRs with disease status, and machine learning. A later genetic analysis used genome-wide SNP genotypes for about 65% of the 666 donors, treating that subset as a discovery cohort. HLA typing included class I and class II loci at four-digit resolution. Several DR-DQ haplotypes were treated as single units for association and clustering because of strong linkage in the cohort. The study profiled the T cell repertoires of around 700 subjects by immunosequencing and related them to cytomegalovirus serostatus. In a later analysis, previously published TCR beta repertoires from 670 or so donors were re-analyzed and high-resolution HLA genotyping was added so that TCR occurrence patterns could be studied. Besides the first cohort of 500 to 700 subjects, a separate validation cohort made up of over 95 different subjects was used. The number of donors typed differed by locus, with about 629-640 for A, B, C, DRB1 and DQB1, more than 500 for DQA1, some 570 for DPA1, and 472 for DPB1. Alongside the repertoire data, information on donor age, sex, ethnicity and CMV serostatus was compiled. Among the roughly 380 genotyped donors, approximately 76% belonged to the genetic ancestry cluster associated with self-reported Caucasian donors. The study aimed to test whether signatures of past pathogen exposure could be identified by cataloging public T cell receptors.

The method behind the library was the immunoSEQ multiplex PCR assay. A mixture of 60 forward primers for TCR Vbeta segments and 13 reverse primers for TCR Jbeta segments was used in the multiplex PCR. A multiplex PCR assay on genomic DNA amplified the CDR3 region of rearranged TCR beta genes. On the Illumina HiSeq System, the amplified TCR beta libraries were sequenced as 87-base-pair reads. The authors processed their data as follows. A later analysis counted about 80 million unique TCR beta chains across the roughly 700 repertoires, and some 11 million of these chains were shared by at least two donors. To remove PCR and sequencing errors, raw reads were error-corrected and collapsed into unique sequences using a nearest-neighbor algorithm that merged closely related sequences. V, D and J gene segments were assigned by aligning CDR3 sequences to IMGT reference sequences. For a sequence to be retained, at least a six-nucleotide match to both a V gene segment and a J gene segment was required. Rearrangements were classified as productive when the CDR3 lacked stop codons and remained in frame with V and J, and all other rearrangements were classified as non-productive. CDR3 was defined according to IMGT convention as the region running from the second conserved V-encoded cysteine to the conserved J-encoded phenylalanine. In an earlier analysis of roughly 580 of the donors, sequences lacking an unambiguous match to a single V gene segment were excluded. In an earlier analysis of a few hundred of the donors, a V segment was called functional when productive rearrangements were above 56.7%, and segregating when the standard deviation between donors exceeded 5%. A statistical classification framework was developed to diagnose cytomegalovirus status using the catalog of TCR beta chain sequences. In a later analysis, V and J genes were assigned by comparing TCR nucleotide sequences against IMGT/GENE-DB human TR gene sequences. In a later analysis, CDR3 sequences and most-parsimonious VDJ recombination scenarios were assigned using the TCRdist pipeline. In a later analysis, each TCR beta chain was defined by its CDR3 amino acid sequence together with its V-gene family, and reads lacking a unique V-gene family were excluded. A later analysis removed over 500 highly shared, low-generation-probability nucleotide sequences to deal with suspected cross-contamination and a sequencing artifact. In a later analysis, a clonal expansion index for each public chain was calculated from normalized within-repertoire ranks of inferred template counts. In a later analysis, generation probabilities were computed using a VDJ recombination model fitted to out-of-frame rearrangements, and the results were checked against IGoR. Hypergeometric tests were used in a later analysis to score TCR-TCR, TCR-HLA and TCR-CMV co-occurrence, with a repertoire-size bias correction applied to the TCR pairs. In a later analysis, false discovery rates were estimated by permuting HLA or CMV assignments 20 times. In a later analysis, co-occurring TCRs were grouped with DBSCAN, and TCRdist sequence similarity was added when clustering was performed within HLA-allele-positive subsets. Repertoires with fewer than 30,000 or more than 120,000 public chains were left out of co-occurrence clustering, as were five repertoires with anomalous nucleotide sharing. Entries here come from immuneACCESS through TCRdb and include only in-frame sequences with V and J called. Some clones fail to appear in such tables; in the studies checked, an unresolved V gene covers under half of the shortfall, and the cause of the remainder is unknown. D and trimming come from the DNA, and the V and J calls and clone size come from that table. Present in this sample are approximately 180,000 clones, around 84% of which were seen just once. Roughly 1.9% of the sample is in the top ten clones.

In total, 600 or so healthy bone marrow donors made up the cohort. Cohort members were all nominally healthy when sampled, although unrecorded immune exposures were likely present. The donor was CMV seronegative and was included in the group of around 320 seronegative cohort members. A peripheral blood sample was provided by each donor, and peripheral blood mononuclear cells were used for TCR beta sequencing. Genomic DNA extraction from the blood cell samples was performed with the Qiagen DNeasy Blood Extraction Kit. The study at large found these results: A later analysis found that TCR association rates varied across HLA loci, with DRB1 alleles showing the most associated TCRs and HLA-C alleles the fewest. Because counts were too low, roughly 16 rarely observed V segments, including chromosome 9 orphons, were excluded from the earlier analysis of 587 of the donors. Most TCR sequences were seen in very few donors, while some public TCRs were found in many individuals. Roughly uniform sequencing depth across donors was assumed in presence/absence analyses, although this assumption may not hold. Only TCR beta chains were sequenced in this cohort, and the absence of alpha or paired-chain data limited detectable features. In an earlier analysis of 587 of the donors, most TCR beta V segments appeared in productive rearrangements about 87% or about 30% of the time, broadly matching IMGT annotations. In a later genetic analysis, a missense DCLRE1C variant was associated with V-gene and J-gene trimming of TCR beta chains, and the association was replicated in an independent cohort. A few of the identified cytomegalovirus-associated TCR beta chains were confirmed in vitro to be specific for cytomegalovirus antigens. A further reported finding was that TCR beta sequences accurately predicted the HLA-A and HLA-B alleles for most subjects in the first cohort. According to a later analysis, parvovirus B19, influenza, CMV and Epstein-Barr virus appeared linked to several top co-occurrence clusters. It was suggested by the authors that the approach could potentially be generalized to other disease states and immunological phenotypes. Because HLA typing was missing for some donors at each locus, association tests included only the typed subset. Cytomegalovirus status was reported to be diagnosed by the classifier with high specificity and sensitivity in both the original and validation cohorts. Compared with the 666-donor mean, donors in an Asian-associated ancestry cluster had fewer N-insertions in productive TCRs, according to a later genetic analysis. Correlated functional status among segregating V segments might be attributable to linkage disequilibrium, but an unknown experimental factor could not be ruled out. The only immune exposure information available for the cohort was CMV serostatus. A group of highly shared sequence variants was considered likely to be a technical artifact of the sequencing pipeline. In a later analysis, HLA-associated TCR beta chains were found to be more clonally expanded and to have lower generation probabilities than equally common non-associated chains. The 87-base-pair reads could not distinguish some IMGT-functional V segments, including TRBV6-2 and TRBV6-3, so those segments were excluded. A later analysis found that most CMV-associated TCR beta chains appeared HLA-restricted, with HLA associations seemingly driven largely by CMV exposure. Specific HLA alleles were associated with some 15,000 TCR beta sequences at a false discovery rate of 0.05 in a later analysis. The study listed 164 TCR beta chains as associated with cytomegalovirus. When HLA alleles, especially DR and DQ, strongly co-occurred, attributing TCR associations to individual alleles was difficult.

On this clone: Its antigen remains unidentified. No much larger clone is present one base from it, and per-base qualities are unavailable.

Based on the germline V gene, the CDR1 and CDR2 sequences are SGHTA and FQGNSA. Trimming removed 0 bases from V and 4 bases from J, leaving 12 bases between the germline ends. The CDR3 sequence holds 15 residues, the cysteine and phenylalanine included. Kept here is only the CDR3 DNA, which spans 45 bases and is read in frame from base 1. This receptor chain uses TRBV7-2 and TRBJ1-2, with no reliable assignment of the D segment. Sequencing input: PBMCs. The receptor's source is a woman aged 18-35 years in good health and CMV-seronegative. DNA sequence: TGTGCCAGCAGCTTAGCGATTCCGGACTCCTATGGCTACACCTTC. This yields the protein CASSLAIPDSYGYTF.